The sequence of this T cell receptor beta chain was determined in a study of graft-versus-host responses after intestinal transplantation. Study information: Recipients had transplants, and these were multivisceral, liver-intestinal, or isolated intestinal.

This CDR3 has 14 residues. Germline V gives CDR1 MRHNA, CDR2 SNTAGT. V was pared by 6 bases and J by 9 bases, with 15 bases between. A word on this clone: Its antigen is currently unknown.

Assay: immunoSEQ multiplex PCR; the TCRdb copy retains only in-frame clones and omits some. The table lists approximately 130,000 clones, roughly 92% of them singletons. The TCR was taken from a human donor who received an intestinal transplant. The sample was unstimulated CD4+ T cells sorted from spleen or lymph node cells, taken before intestinal transplant. V gene TRBV6-4 combines with J gene TRBJ1-6; a weak D match, TRBD1 (5 bases). CDR3 coding DNA: TGTGCCAGCAGGATGTGGGCAGGGATTTCACCCCTCCACTTT. This translates into CASRMWAGISPLHF.